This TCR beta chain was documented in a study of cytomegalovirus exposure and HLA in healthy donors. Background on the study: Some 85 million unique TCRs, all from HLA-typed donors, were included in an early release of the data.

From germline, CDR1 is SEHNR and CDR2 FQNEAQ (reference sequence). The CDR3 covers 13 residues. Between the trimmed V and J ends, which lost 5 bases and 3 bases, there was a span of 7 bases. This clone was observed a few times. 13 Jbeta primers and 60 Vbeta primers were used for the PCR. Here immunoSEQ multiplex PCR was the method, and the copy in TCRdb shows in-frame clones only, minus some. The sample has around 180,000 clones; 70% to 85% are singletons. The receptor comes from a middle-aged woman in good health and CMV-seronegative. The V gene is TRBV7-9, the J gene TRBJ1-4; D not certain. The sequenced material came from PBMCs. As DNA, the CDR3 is TGTGCCAGCAGCCCCCTCCCTAATGAAAAACTGTTTTTT. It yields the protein CASSPLPNEKLFF.